Sequencing of this T cell receptor beta chain was carried out in a study of OX40 agonist ivuxolimab in advanced cancers. In germline, CDR1 is SGHTS, CDR2 YDEGEE. There are 16 residues in the CDR3. V lost 2 bases to trimming and J lost 0 bases; unmatched junction nucleotides: 5. Sequenced by immunoSEQ multiplex PCR; TCRdb stores in-frame clones only, minus some. The sample includes 100,000 to 120,000 clones, about 92% of them seen just once. Sequencing used CD4+ or CD8+ T cells sorted from blood, obtained in a trial of the OX40 agonist ivuxolimab. This clonotype was obtained from an adult with an advanced solid tumor such as melanoma, head and neck, liver or kidney cancer. The chain carries TRBV5-8 and TRBJ2-3, with TRBD2 matching over 8 bases. The CDR3 DNA follows: TGTGCCAGCAGCTTCCGTGCTAGCGGGAGCACAGATACGCAGTATTTT. It translates to CASSFRASGSTDTQYF. The entire variable domain, with the rest obtained from reference TRBV5-8 and TRBJ2-3, is as follows: EAGVTQSPTHLIKTRGQQATLRCSPISGHTSVYWYQQALGLGLQFLLWYDEGEERNRGNFPPRFSGRQFPNYSSELNVNALELEDSALYLCASSFRASGSTDTQYFGPGTRLTVL.